The T cell receptor beta chain under discussion was sequenced for a study of CD4 T cell repertoires in COVID-19. The overall study: After less than 12 days of IL-2 expansion, CFSE-low cells were relabeled and restimulated with other coronavirus spikes.

Note on this clone: What it binds is not known.

The CDR3 covers 18 residues. V lost 0 bases to trimming and J lost 4 bases, with 21 bases between them. Per the germline V gene, CDR1 is SEHNR and CDR2 is FQNEAQ (reference sequence). The data were produced by immunoSEQ multiplex PCR, yet TCRdb's version contains in-frame clones alone and is incomplete. Counted here are tens of thousands of clones, about nine tenths occurring once; the ten biggest clones make up roughly 0.58%. Sequencing was done directly on freshly isolated, uncultured memory T cells. Study-wide findings and caveats: Several top expanded SARS-CoV-2-reactive clonotypes were shared by two or three memory subsets. SARS-CoV and/or HKU1 spike cultures shared between 7 and 25% of SARS-CoV-2 clonotypes.

This TCR came from a human donor who had COVID-19. The genes are TRBV7-9 and TRBJ1-2, with D unclear. Sample: central memory CD4+ T cells from blood, taken before the COVID-19 pandemic. This CDR3 reads CASSLAVSLSVWAYGYTF. In DNA, the CDR3 is TGTGCCAGCAGCTTAGCGGTCAGTCTATCCGTTTGGGCCTATGGCTACACCTTC.